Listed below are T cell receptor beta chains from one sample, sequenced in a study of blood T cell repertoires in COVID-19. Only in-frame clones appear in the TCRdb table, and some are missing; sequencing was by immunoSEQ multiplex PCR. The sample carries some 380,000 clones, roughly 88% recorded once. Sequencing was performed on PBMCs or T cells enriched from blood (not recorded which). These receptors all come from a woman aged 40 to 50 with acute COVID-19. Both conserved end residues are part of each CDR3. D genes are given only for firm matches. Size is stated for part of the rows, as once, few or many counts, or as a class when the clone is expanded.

CDR3: CATSDSRQGVYNEQFF
DNA: TGTGCCACCAGTGATTCTAGACAGGGGGTATACAATGAGCAGTTCTTC
D: TRBD1
size: .
J: TRBJ2-1
V: TRBV24-1

CDR3: CATSEQDYGYTF
DNA: TGTGCCACCAGTGAACAGGACTATGGCTACACCTTC
D: .
size: .
J: TRBJ1-2
V: TRBV24-1

CDR3: CAWKADRGSSYEQYF
DNA: TGTGCCTGGAAGGCGGACAGGGGAAGCTCCTACGAGCAGTACTTC
D: TRBD1
size: .
J: TRBJ2-7
V: TRBV30

CDR3: CASTQGPTTGELFF
DNA: TGTGCCAGCACCCAGGGCCCTACCACCGGGGAGCTGTTTTTT
D: .
size: .
J: TRBJ2-2
V: TRBV3-1/TRBV3-2

CDR3: CASSFSGQINQPQHF
DNA: TGCGCCAGCAGCTTCTCAGGACAGATTAATCAGCCCCAGCATTTT
D: .
size: .
J: TRBJ1-5
V: TRBV5-1

CDR3: CASSFWDRGTDTQYF
DNA: TGTGCCAGCAGCTTTTGGGACAGGGGCACAGATACGCAGTATTTT
D: TRBD1
size: few
J: TRBJ2-3
V: TRBV7-8

CDR3: CASSLEAGPGTDTQYF
DNA: TGCGCCAGCAGCCTTGAAGCGGGGCCGGGGACAGATACGCAGTATTTT
D: TRBD2
size: .
J: TRBJ2-3
V: TRBV5-1

CDR3: CSVISSSDTQYF
DNA: TGCAGCGTTATATCCTCCTCAGATACGCAGTATTTT
D: .
size: .
J: TRBJ2-3
V: TRBV29-1

CDR3: CASSTPYGYTF
DNA: TGTGCCAGCAGCACTCCGTATGGCTACACCTTC
D: .
size: .
J: TRBJ1-2
V: TRBV3-1/TRBV3-2

CDR3: CAISAERGGWYNEQFF
DNA: TGTGCCATCAGTGCTGAGCGGGGGGGCTGGTACAATGAGCAGTTCTTC
D: TRBD2
size: .
J: TRBJ2-1
V: TRBV10-3

CDR3: CASRPTRDRAYGYTF
DNA: TGTGCCAGCAGGCCGACCCGGGACAGGGCCTATGGCTACACCTTC
D: TRBD1
size: .
J: TRBJ1-2
V: TRBV6-5

CDR3: CASSLYSSLPNTEAFF
DNA: TGTGCCAGCAGCTTGTATTCCTCCCTCCCCAACACTGAAGCTTTCTTT
D: .
size: .
J: TRBJ1-1
V: TRBV5-5

CDR3: CSVAIAGAQETQYF
DNA: TGCAGCGTTGCCATAGCGGGGGCCCAAGAGACCCAGTACTTC
D: TRBD2
size: .
J: TRBJ2-5
V: TRBV29-1

CDR3: CASKSGYNSPLHF
DNA: TGTGCCAGCAAGTCAGGGTATAATTCACCCCTCCACTTT
D: .
size: once
J: TRBJ1-6
V: TRBV5-6

CDR3: CASSQVQISGNTIYF
DNA: TGCGCCAGCAGCCAAGTACAAATCTCTGGAAACACCATATATTTT
D: .
size: .
J: TRBJ1-3
V: TRBV4-1

CDR3: CASSSRDRVLNSPLHF
DNA: TGCGCCAGCAGCTCCCGGGACAGGGTCTTAAATTCACCCCTCCACTTT
D: TRBD1
size: .
J: TRBJ1-6
V: TRBV5-1

CDR3: CASSSPRLAGSTGELFF
DNA: TGTGCCAGCAGCTCCCCTCGACTAGCGGGTTCCACCGGGGAGCTGTTTTTT
D: TRBD2
size: .
J: TRBJ2-2
V: TRBV7-8

CDR3: CASSGRAGGTGELFF
DNA: TGTGCCAGCAGCGGTCGGGCAGGGGGGACCGGGGAGCTGTTTTTT
D: .
size: few
J: TRBJ2-2
V: TRBV5-4

CDR3: CASSPGGAGKRAGNTIYF
DNA: TGTGCCAGCAGCCCGGGGGGGGCAGGGAAGAGGGCTGGAAACACCATATATTTT
D: .
size: once
J: TRBJ1-3
V: TRBV4-2

CDR3: CASIRGTGNTEAFF
DNA: TGCGCCAGCATCAGGGGGACGGGGAACACTGAAGCTTTCTTT
D: TRBD1
size: .
J: TRBJ1-1
V: TRBV5-1

CDR3: CASSLNGGNGDTQYF
DNA: TGCGCCAGCAGCTTAAACGGGGGGAACGGGGATACGCAGTATTTT
D: TRBD2
size: .
J: TRBJ2-3
V: TRBV5-1

CDR3: CASSASQGNTEAFF
DNA: TGTGCCAGCTCAGCCTCTCAGGGGAACACTGAAGCTTTCTTT
D: .
size: .
J: TRBJ1-1
V: TRBV18

CDR3: CSVLQGFFYEQYF
DNA: TGCAGCGTTCTACAGGGGTTTTTCTACGAGCAGTACTTC
D: TRBD1
size: .
J: TRBJ2-7
V: TRBV29-1

CDR3: CSVGTDGYTF
DNA: TGCAGCGTTGGGACAGATGGCTACACCTTC
D: .
size: .
J: TRBJ1-2
V: TRBV29-1

CDR3: CAWSRGPPYEQYF
DNA: TGTGCCTGGAGCCGAGGGCCCCCCTACGAGCAGTACTTC
D: .
size: .
J: TRBJ2-7
V: TRBV30

CDR3: CASSIEGRGSGYTF
DNA: TGTGCCAGTAGTATAGAAGGAAGGGGCTCTGGCTACACCTTC
D: .
size: .
J: TRBJ1-2
V: TRBV19

CDR3: CASSQVFYRNIQYF
DNA: TGCGCCAGCAGCCAAGTTTTTTATAGAAACATTCAGTACTTC
D: .
size: .
J: TRBJ2-4
V: TRBV4-1

CDR3: CASSYSMATSYEQYF
DNA: TGTGCCAGCAGTTACTCGATGGCCACCTCCTACGAGCAGTACTTC
D: .
size: once
J: TRBJ2-7
V: TRBV6-5

CDR3: CASSYVGLGEGETQYF
DNA: TGTGCCAGCAGTTACGTGGGACTAGGGGAAGGTGAGACCCAGTACTTC
D: TRBD2
size: .
J: TRBJ2-5
V: TRBV6-2/TRBV6-3

CDR3: CASSLYTGSYEQYF
DNA: TGTGCCAGCAGCCTTTACACGGGCTCCTACGAGCAGTACTTC
D: .
size: .
J: TRBJ2-7
V: TRBV7-8

CDR3: CASSLSVGSYEQYF
DNA: TGTGCCAGCAGTTTATCGGTCGGTTCCTACGAGCAGTACTTC
D: .
size: .
J: TRBJ2-7
V: TRBV27

CDR3: CSASPSGSYEQYF
DNA: TGCAGTGCTAGTCCTAGCGGGAGCTACGAGCAGTACTTC
D: TRBD2
size: .
J: TRBJ2-7
V: TRBV20-1

CDR3: CASSSRGRTTEAFF
DNA: TGTGCCAGCAGCTCCAGGGGGCGCACAACTGAAGCTTTCTTT
D: TRBD1
size: .
J: TRBJ1-1
V: TRBV5-4

CDR3: CASSESRGNHEQYF
DNA: TGCGCCAGCAGTGAGTCGCGAGGGAACCACGAGCAGTACTTC
D: .
size: .
J: TRBJ2-7
V: TRBV10-1

CDR3: CASSPGGNTEAFF
DNA: TGTGCCAGCTCACCCGGAGGAAACACTGAAGCTTTCTTT
D: .
size: .
J: TRBJ1-1
V: TRBV18

CDR3: CATSRDMSGGRYGYTF
DNA: TGTGCCACCAGCAGAGATATGTCGGGGGGCCGCTATGGCTACACCTTC
D: .
size: .
J: TRBJ1-2
V: TRBV15

CDR3: CATSDTGRGDQPQHF
DNA: TGTGCCACCAGTGATACAGGGAGGGGCGATCAGCCCCAGCATTTT
D: .
size: .
J: TRBJ1-5
V: TRBV24-1

CDR3: CASSIGQLYGYTF
DNA: TGTGCCAGCAGTATCGGACAGTTGTATGGCTACACCTTC
D: .
size: .
J: TRBJ1-2
V: TRBV6-5

CDR3: CAWLAGGRTQYF
DNA: TGTGCCTGGCTAGCGGGGGGGCGTACGCAGTATTTT
D: TRBD2
size: .
J: TRBJ2-3
V: TRBV30

CDR3: CSGYTGVFSGYTF
DNA: TGCAGCGGTTATACAGGGGTCTTCTCTGGCTACACCTTC
D: TRBD1
size: .
J: TRBJ1-2
V: TRBV29-1

CDR3: CASSAETSSVSEQFF
DNA: TGTGCCAGCAGTGCCGAGACTAGCTCTGTGAGTGAGCAGTTCTTC
D: TRBD2
size: .
J: TRBJ2-1
V: TRBV2

CDR3: CASSLRISGYNEQFF
DNA: TGTGCCAGCAGCTTAAGAATTTCAGGGTACAATGAGCAGTTCTTC
D: .
size: .
J: TRBJ2-1
V: TRBV5-6

CDR3: CASSRSMAVNEQFF
DNA: TGTGCCAGCAGCAGAAGCATGGCGGTCAATGAGCAGTTCTTC
D: .
size: .
J: TRBJ2-1
V: TRBV9

CDR3: CATQVESNQPQHF
DNA: TGTGCCACACAGGTTGAGAGCAATCAGCCCCAGCATTTT
D: .
size: .
J: TRBJ1-5
V: TRBV10-3

CDR3: CASSHNSGGSSYEQYF
DNA: TGCGCCAGCAGCCACAATAGCGGGGGGAGCTCCTACGAGCAGTACTTC
D: TRBD2
size: .
J: TRBJ2-7
V: TRBV4-1

CDR3: CASSLLASISYNEQFF
DNA: TGTGCCAGCAGCTTACTAGCGTCGATCTCCTACAATGAGCAGTTCTTC
D: .
size: .
J: TRBJ2-1
V: TRBV11-2

CDR3: CASSITSGGITAGELFF
DNA: TGTGCCAGTAGTATCACTAGCGGGGGCATTACAGCCGGGGAGCTGTTTTTT
D: TRBD2
size: .
J: TRBJ2-2
V: TRBV19